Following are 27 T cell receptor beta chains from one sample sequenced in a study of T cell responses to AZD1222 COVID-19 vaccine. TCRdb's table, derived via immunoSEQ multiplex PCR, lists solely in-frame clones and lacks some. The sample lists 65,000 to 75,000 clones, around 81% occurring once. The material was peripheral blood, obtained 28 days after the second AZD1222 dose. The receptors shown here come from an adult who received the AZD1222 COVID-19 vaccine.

Written as DNA, the CDR3 is TGCAGCGTTGAAGATCGTCAGGGAAGAGGGGCCCTTCAAGAGACCCAGTACTTC. It specifies CSVEDRQGRGALQETQYF. The V gene is TRBV29-1, the J gene TRBJ2-5, with D possibly being TRBD1 or TRBD2 (5 bases each). Trimming removed 0 bases at V and 2 bases at J, with 22 bases between. The CDR3 loop spans 18 amino acids. The V gene's germline CDR1 is SQVTM and CDR2 ANQGSEA.

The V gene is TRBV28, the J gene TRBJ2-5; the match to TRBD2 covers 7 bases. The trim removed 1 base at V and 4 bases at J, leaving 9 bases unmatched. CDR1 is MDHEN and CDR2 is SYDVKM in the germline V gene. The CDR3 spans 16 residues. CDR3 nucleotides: TGTGCCAGCAGTTTATCTCGCGGGGGAGGGAGAGAGACCCAGTACTTC. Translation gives CASSLSRGGGRETQYF.

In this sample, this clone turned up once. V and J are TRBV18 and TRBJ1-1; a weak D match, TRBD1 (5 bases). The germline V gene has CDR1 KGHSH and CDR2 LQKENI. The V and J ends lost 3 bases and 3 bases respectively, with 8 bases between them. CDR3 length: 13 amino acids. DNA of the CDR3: TGTGCCAGCTCACCGACAGAATACACTGAAGCTTTCTTT. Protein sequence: CASSPTEYTEAFF. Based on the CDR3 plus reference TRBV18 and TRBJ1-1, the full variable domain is NAGVMQNPRHLVRRRGQEARLRCSPMKGHSHVYWYRQLPEEGLKFMVYLQKENIIDESGMPKERFSAEFPKEGPSILRIQQVVRGDSAAYFCASSPTEYTEAFFGQGTRLTVV.

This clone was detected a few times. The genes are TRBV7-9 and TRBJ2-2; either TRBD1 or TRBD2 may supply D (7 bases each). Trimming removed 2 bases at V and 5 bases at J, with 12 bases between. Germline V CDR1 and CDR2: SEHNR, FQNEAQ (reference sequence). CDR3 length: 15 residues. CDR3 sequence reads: CASSLYRGGTGELFF. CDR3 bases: TGTGCCAGCAGCTTATACAGGGGAGGGACCGGGGAGCTGTTTTTT.

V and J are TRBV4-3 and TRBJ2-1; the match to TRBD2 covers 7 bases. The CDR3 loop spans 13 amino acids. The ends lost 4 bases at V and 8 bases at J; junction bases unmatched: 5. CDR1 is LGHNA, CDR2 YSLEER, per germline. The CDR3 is CASSRGGVHEQFF. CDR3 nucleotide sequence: TGCGCCAGCAGCCGGGGAGGGGTCCATGAGCAGTTCTTC.

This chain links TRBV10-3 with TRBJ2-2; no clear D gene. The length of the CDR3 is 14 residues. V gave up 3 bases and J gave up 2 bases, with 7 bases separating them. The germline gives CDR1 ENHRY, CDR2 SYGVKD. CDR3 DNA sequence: TGTGCCATCAGTGACTCACATAACACCGGGGAGCTGTTTTTT. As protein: CAISDSHNTGELFF.

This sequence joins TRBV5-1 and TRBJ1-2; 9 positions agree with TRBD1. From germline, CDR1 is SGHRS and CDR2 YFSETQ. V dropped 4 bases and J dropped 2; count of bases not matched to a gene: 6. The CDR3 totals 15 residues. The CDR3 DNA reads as TGCGCCAGCAGCAGCAGACAGGGGGTCAACTATGGCTACACCTTC. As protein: CASSSRQGVNYGYTF.

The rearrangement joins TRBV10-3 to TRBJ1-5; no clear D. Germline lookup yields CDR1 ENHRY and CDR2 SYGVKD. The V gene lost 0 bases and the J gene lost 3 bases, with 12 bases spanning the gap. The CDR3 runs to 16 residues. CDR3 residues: CAISESIGANNQPQHF. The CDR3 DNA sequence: TGTGCCATCAGTGAGTCGATTGGTGCGAACAATCAGCCCCAGCATTTT.

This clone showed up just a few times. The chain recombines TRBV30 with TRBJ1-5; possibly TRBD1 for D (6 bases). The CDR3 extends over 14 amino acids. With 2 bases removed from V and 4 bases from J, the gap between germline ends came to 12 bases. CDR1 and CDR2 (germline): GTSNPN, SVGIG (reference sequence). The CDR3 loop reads CAWSRDRPNQPQHF. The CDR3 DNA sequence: TGTGCCTGGAGTCGCGACAGGCCGAATCAGCCCCAGCATTTT.

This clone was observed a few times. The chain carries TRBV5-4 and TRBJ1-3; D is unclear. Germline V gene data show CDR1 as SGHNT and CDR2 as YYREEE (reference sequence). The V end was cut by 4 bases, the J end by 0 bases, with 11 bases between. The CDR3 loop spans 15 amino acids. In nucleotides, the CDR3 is TGTGCCAGCAGCCCTGGCAGAGACTCTGGAAACACCATATATTTT. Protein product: CASSPGRDSGNTIYF.

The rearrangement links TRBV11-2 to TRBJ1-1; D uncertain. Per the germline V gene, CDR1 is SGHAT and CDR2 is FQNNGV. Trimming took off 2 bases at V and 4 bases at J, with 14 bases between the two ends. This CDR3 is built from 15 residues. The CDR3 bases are TGTGCCAGCAGCTTACTCGCGGGTTTGGGCACTGAAGCTTTCTTT. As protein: CASSLLAGLGTEAFF.

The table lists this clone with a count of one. The CDR3 coding sequence is TGTGCCAGCAGTTTGGAACTAGCGGGGGGGACTAGCACAGATACGCAGTATTTT. This translates into CASSLELAGGTSTDTQYF. The chain is built from TRBV28 and TRBJ2-3, with TRBD2 identical over 13 bases. CDR1 and CDR2 from the germline V gene are MDHEN and SYDVKM. The V segment lost 3 bases and the J segment 0 bases; nucleotides outside the gene matches: 6. The CDR3 is made up of 18 amino acids.

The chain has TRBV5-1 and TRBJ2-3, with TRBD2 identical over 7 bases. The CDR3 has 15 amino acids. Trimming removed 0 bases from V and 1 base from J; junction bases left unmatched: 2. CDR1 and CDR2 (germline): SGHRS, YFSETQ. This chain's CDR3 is CASSLGSGGTDTQYF. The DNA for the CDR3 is TGCGCCAGCAGCTTGGGAAGCGGGGGCACAGATACGCAGTATTTT.

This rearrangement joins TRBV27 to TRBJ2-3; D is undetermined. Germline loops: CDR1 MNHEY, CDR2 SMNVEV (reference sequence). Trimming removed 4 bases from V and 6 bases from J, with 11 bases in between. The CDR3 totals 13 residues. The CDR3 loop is CASSSALSDTQYF. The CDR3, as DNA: TGTGCCAGCAGTTCCGCGCTGTCGGATACGCAGTATTTT.

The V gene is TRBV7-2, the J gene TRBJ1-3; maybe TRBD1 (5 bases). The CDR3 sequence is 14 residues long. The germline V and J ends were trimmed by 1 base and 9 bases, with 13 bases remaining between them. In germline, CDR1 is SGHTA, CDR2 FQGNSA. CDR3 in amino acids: CASSLVGRERTIYF. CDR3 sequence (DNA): TGTGCCAGCAGCTTAGTGGGCAGGGAGCGCACCATATATTTT.

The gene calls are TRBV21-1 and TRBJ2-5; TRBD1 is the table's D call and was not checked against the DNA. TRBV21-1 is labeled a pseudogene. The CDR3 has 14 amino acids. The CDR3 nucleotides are TGTGCCAGCAGCACACAAACAGGTACGGAGACCCAGTACTTC. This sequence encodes CASSTQTGTETQYF.

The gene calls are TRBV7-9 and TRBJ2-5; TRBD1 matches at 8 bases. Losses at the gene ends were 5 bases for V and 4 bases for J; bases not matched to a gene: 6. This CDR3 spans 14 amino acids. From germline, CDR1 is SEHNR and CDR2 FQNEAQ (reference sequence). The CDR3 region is CASSRTGMGETQYF. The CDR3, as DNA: TGTGCCAGCAGCCGGACAGGGATGGGAGAGACCCAGTACTTC.

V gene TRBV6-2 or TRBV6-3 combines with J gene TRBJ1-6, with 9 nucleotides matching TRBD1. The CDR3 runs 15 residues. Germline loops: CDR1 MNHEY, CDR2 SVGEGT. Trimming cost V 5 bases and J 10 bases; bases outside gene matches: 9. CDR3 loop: CASSARDRALSPLHF. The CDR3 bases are TGTGCCAGCAGTGCCCGGGACAGGGCTTTGTCACCCCTCCACTTT.

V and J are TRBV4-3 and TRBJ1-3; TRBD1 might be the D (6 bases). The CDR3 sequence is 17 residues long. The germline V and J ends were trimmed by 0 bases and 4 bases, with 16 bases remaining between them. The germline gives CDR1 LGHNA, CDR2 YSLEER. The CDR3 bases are TGCGCCAGCAGCCAAGATATGGGGCCCGGGACAGGAAACACCATATATTTT. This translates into CASSQDMGPGTGNTIYF.

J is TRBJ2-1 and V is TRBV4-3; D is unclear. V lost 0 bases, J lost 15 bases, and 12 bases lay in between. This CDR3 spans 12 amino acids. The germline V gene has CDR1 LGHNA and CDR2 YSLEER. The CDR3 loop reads CASSQDFGPRFF. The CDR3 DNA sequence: TGCGCCAGCAGCCAAGATTTCGGCCCGCGGTTCTTC.

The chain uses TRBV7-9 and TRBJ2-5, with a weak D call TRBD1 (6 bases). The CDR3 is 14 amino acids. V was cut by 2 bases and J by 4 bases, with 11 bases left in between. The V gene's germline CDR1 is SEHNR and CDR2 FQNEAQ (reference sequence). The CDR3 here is CASSLPQGRETQYF. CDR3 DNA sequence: TGTGCCAGCAGCTTACCACAGGGCCGAGAGACCCAGTACTTC.

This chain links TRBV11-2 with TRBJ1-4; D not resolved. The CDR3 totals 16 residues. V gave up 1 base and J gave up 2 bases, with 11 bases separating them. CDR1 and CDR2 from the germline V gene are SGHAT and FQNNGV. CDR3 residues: CASSLAGGYTNEKLFF. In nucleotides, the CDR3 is TGTGCCAGCAGCTTAGCGGGAGGTTATACTAATGAAAAACTGTTTTTT.

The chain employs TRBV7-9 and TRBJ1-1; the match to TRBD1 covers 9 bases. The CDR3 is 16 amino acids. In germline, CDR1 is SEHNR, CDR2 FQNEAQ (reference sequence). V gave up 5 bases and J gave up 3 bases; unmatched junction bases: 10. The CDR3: CASSGITGGRDTEAFF. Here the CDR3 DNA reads TGTGCCAGCAGCGGAATAACAGGGGGCAGGGACACTGAAGCTTTCTTT.

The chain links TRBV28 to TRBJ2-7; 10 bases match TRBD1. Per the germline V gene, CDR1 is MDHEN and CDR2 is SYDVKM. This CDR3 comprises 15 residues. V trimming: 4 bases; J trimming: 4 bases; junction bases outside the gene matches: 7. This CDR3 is CASSYGTGDWYEQYF. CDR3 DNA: TGTGCCAGCAGTTACGGGACAGGGGATTGGTACGAGCAGTACTTC.

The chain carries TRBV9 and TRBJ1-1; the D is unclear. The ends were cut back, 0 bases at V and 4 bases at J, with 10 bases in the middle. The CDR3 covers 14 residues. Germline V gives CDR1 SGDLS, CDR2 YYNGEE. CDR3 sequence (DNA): TGTGCCAGCAGCGTAGGTGGGGTAGGCACTGAAGCTTTCTTT. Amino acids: CASSVGGVGTEAFF.

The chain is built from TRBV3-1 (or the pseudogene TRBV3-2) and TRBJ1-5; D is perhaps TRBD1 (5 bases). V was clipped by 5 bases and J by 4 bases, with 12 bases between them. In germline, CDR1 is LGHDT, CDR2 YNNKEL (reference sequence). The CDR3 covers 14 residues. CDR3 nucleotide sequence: TGTGCCAGCAGCTGGGGACCGGAGAATCAGCCCCAGCATTTT. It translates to CASSWGPENQPQHF.

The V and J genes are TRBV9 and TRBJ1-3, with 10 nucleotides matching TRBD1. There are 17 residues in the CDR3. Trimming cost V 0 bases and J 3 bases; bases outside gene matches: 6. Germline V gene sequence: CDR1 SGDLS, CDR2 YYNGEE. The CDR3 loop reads CASSVGQGARGGNTIYF. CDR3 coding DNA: TGTGCCAGCAGCGTAGGACAGGGGGCGCGTGGTGGAAACACCATATATTTT.